This TCR beta chain appears in the sequencing data of a study of shared clonotypes between healthy human individuals. In the case of this clone: Its antigen is unknown.

Study observations and caveats: Sharing across a few donors was seen in 4.5% to 6.5% of naive CD4 clonotypes. What naive subsets generally showed was a larger estimated richness than memory subsets showed.

This CDR3 has 14 residues. V dropped 6 bases and J dropped 0; count of bases not matched to a gene: 5. Germline V CDR1 and CDR2: LNHDA, SQIVND (reference sequence). The repertoire was sequenced with immunoSEQ multiplex PCR; TCRdb's copy has only in-frame clones and lacks some. Of millions of clones listed, just over 90% are singletons. The source of this sequence is a man aged 18 to 29 in good health. This chain connects TRBV19 to TRBJ2-7; TRBD2 aligns across 7 bases. The source material was naive CD4+ T cells sorted from blood. Subset indicated: CD45RA+ positively selected. This CDR3 is CASRPAGSSYEQYF. The CDR3 region has the DNA TGTGCCAGTAGGCCAGCGGGGAGCTCCTACGAGCAGTACTTC.